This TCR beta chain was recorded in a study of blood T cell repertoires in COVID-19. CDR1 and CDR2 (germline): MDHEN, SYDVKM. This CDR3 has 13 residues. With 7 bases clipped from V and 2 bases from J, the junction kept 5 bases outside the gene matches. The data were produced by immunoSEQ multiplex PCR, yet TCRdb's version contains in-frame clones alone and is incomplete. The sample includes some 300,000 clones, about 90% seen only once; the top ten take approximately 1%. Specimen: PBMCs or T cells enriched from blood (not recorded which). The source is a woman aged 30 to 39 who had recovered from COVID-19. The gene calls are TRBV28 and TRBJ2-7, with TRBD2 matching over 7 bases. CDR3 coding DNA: TGTGCCAGCACCCGGGGGGTCGCCTACGAGCAGTACTTC. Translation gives CASTRGVAYEQYF.